This passage covers 26 T cell receptor beta chains from one sample sequenced in a study of a mutant IDH1 vaccine in newly diagnosed glioma. Using immunoSEQ multiplex PCR, the repertoire was profiled, and TCRdb retains in-frame clones only, with some absent. Among tens of thousands of clones, over 75% were seen once, and the ten largest hold approximately 1.8%. Time point defined: week 5, during vaccination. What each vaccine dose contained was 300 ug of mutant IDH1 20-mer peptide, accompanied by topical imiquimod. Their target antigens are unknown. This material consisted of PBMCs, taken from a glioma patient whose treatment included an IDH1 peptide vaccine. The receptor set was obtained from a woman aged 40 to 55 with glioma.

About this clone: Other DNA sequences in this specimen translate into the identical CDR3. The chain joins TRBV5-6 to TRBJ2-3; no definite D call. V lost 0 bases and J 4 bases, leaving 3 bases between the germline ends. This CDR3 is 12 amino acids long. Germline assignment: CDR1 SGHDT and CDR2 YYEEEE. The CDR3 DNA sequence: TGTGCCAGCAGCTTGGTTCCAGATACGCAGTATTTT. Its translation: CASSLVPDTQYF.

J is TRBJ2-7 and V is TRBV6-5; 7 bases are a match to TRBD2. The germline V gene has CDR1 MNHEY and CDR2 SVGAGI. The length of the CDR3 is 14 residues. J lost 7 bases, V lost 2 bases, and 8 bases had no gene match. For the CDR3, the DNA is TGTGCCAGCAGTTACGACGCAGGGAGGGGAGAGCAGTACTTC. Its translation is CASSYDAGRGEQYF.

The rearrangement links TRBV7-9 to TRBJ1-1, with D perhaps matching TRBD1 (6 bases). Trimming took 5 bases from V and 8 from J, leaving 15 bases between them. CDR3 size: 13 residues. Germline loops: CDR1 SEHNR, CDR2 FQNEAQ (reference sequence). The CDR3 loop reads CASSTQGEGEAFF. The CDR3 nucleotides are TGTGCCAGCAGCACACAGGGTGAGGGGGAAGCTTTCTTT.

The rearrangement links TRBV29-1 to TRBJ2-7; D is perhaps TRBD1 or TRBD2 (7 bases each). V lost 3 bases to trimming and J lost 7 bases, with 13 bases between them. CDR1 is SQVTM, CDR2 ANQGSEA, per germline. CDR3 length: 12 residues. The CDR3 DNA is TGCAGCGTTGACCAGGGGGGGGTTGAGCAGTACTTC. Translated: CSVDQGGVEQYF.

This clone came up once. This chain connects TRBV10-2 to TRBJ1-6, with a possible D match to TRBD1 (5 bases). CDR1 and CDR2 (germline): WSHSY, SAAADI. The CDR3 sequence is 14 residues long. V was shortened by 10 bases and J by 8 bases, with 18 bases between the two germline ends. The CDR3 sequence: CATRSSGEDSPLHF. The CDR3, as DNA: TGCGCCACCCGGTCGTCGGGGGAGGATTCACCCCTCCACTTT.

The J gene is TRBJ2-2, the V gene TRBV7-8, with 11 nucleotides matching TRBD1. The CDR3 loop spans 15 amino acids. CDR1 is SGHVS and CDR2 is FQNEAQ in the germline V gene. Trimming took 7 bases from V and 7 from J; bases not matched to a gene: 8. CDR3 sequence reads: CASKPGQGVYGELFF. CDR3 nucleotides: TGTGCCAGCAAACCGGGACAGGGGGTCTACGGGGAGCTGTTTTTT.

The chain recombines TRBV20-1 with TRBJ2-3; the D is unclear. The CDR3 sequence is 10 residues long. CDR1 and CDR2 from the germline V gene are DFQATT and SNEGSKA (reference sequence). Trimming left V 3 bases short and J 6 bases short, with 4 bases between. CDR3 coding DNA: TGCAGTGCTAGTCAGGATACGCAGTATTTT. Translated, it gives CSASQDTQYF.

This chain links TRBV30 with TRBJ2-7, with a tentative D call TRBD2 (5 bases). The germline V gene encodes CDR1 GTSNPN and CDR2 SVGIG (reference sequence). Deletions cut 5 bases from V and 3 bases from J, with 8 bases between. The CDR3 extends over 11 amino acids. CDR3 nucleotides: TGTGCCTGGGCCCGGGGCTACGAGCAGTACTTC. It translates to CAWARGYEQYF.

Only a few counts were recorded for this clone. The V call is TRBV9, the J call TRBJ1-1, with 7 nucleotides matching TRBD1. The germline CDR1 and CDR2 sequences are SGDLS and YYNGEE. V dropped 1 base and J dropped 8; count of bases not matched to a gene: 5. CDR3 length: 13 amino acids. The CDR3 sequence is CASSVKTGTEAFF. CDR3 bases: TGTGCCAGCAGCGTAAAGACAGGGACGGAAGCTTTCTTT.

J is TRBJ1-5 and V is TRBV12-1; the D call of TRBD1 is as the table states it, not checked on the DNA. TRBV12-1 is labeled a pseudogene. The CDR3 totals 15 residues. The CDR3 DNA is TGTGCCAGCAGCTTTGGACAGGGGTTCAATCAGCCCCAGCATTTT. Its protein is CASSFGQGFNQPQHF.

V usage is TRBV5-7 and J usage is TRBJ1-5, with D hard to call. TRBV5-7 is classed as an ORF, of uncertain function. V was cut by 2 bases and J by 4 bases, with 7 bases left in between. The CDR3 has 13 residues. The CDR3 region has the DNA TGTGCCAGCAGCTTTGGCGGGAATCAGCCCCAGCATTTT. Translating it yields CASSFGGNQPQHF.

The rearrangement joins TRBV10-1 to TRBJ2-7, with D unresolved. With 1 base removed from V and 1 base from J, the gap between germline ends came to 11 bases. The CDR3 loop spans 15 amino acids. Germline CDR1 is WNHNN and CDR2 is SYGVQD (reference sequence). CDR3 region: CASSEYSLHSYEQYF. In nucleotides, the CDR3 is TGCGCCAGCAGTGAGTATAGCCTCCATTCCTACGAGCAGTACTTC.

This sequence joins TRBV5-5 and TRBJ1-6; D perhaps matches TRBD1 (5 bases). In germline, CDR1 is SGHKS, CDR2 YYEKEE (reference sequence). V lost 1 base, J lost 5 bases, and 10 bases lay in between. The CDR3 covers 15 residues. The CDR3 sequence: CASSLTGVNNSPLHF. The DNA for the CDR3 is TGTGCCAGCAGCTTGACAGGTGTGAATAATTCACCCCTCCACTTT. The full variable domain, its missing parts supplied by reference TRBV5-5 and TRBJ1-6, is DAGVTQSPTHLIKTRGQQVTLRCSPISGHKSVSWYQQVLGQGPQFIFQYYEKEERGRGNFPDRFSARQFPNYSSELNVNALLLGDSALYLCASSLTGVNNSPLHFGNGTRLTVT.

The V gene is TRBV7-8, the J gene TRBJ2-2; no clear D gene. This CDR3 comprises 15 residues. The germline gives CDR1 SGHVS, CDR2 FQNEAQ. Trimming stripped 4 bases from V and 0 bases from J, with 9 bases between. The CDR3 DNA reads TGTGCCAGCAGCTCCGGACGGGCGAACACCGGGGAGCTGTTTTTT. Translated: CASSSGRANTGELFF.

The V gene is TRBV5-1, the J gene TRBJ1-2, with unresolved D. There are 12 residues in the CDR3. The V end was cut by 6 bases, the J end by 4 bases, with 10 bases between. The germline V gene has CDR1 SGHRS and CDR2 YFSETQ. CDR3 DNA: TGCGCCAGCAAGCACAGCCTCTATGGCTACACCTTC. This codes for CASKHSLYGYTF.

This chain uses TRBV30 with TRBJ1-2; D gene ambiguous. V was trimmed by 2 bases and J by 4 bases, leaving 20 bases between them. Per germline, CDR1 GTSNPN and CDR2 SVGIG (reference sequence). CDR3 length: 16 residues. As DNA, the CDR3 is TGTGCCTGGAGTCCCCCCCCCGGGCCGCGAGTCTATGGCTACACCTTC. The encoded protein is CAWSPPPGPRVYGYTF.

The V gene is TRBV10-3, the J gene TRBJ1-5; 8 positions match TRBD1. Looked up from germline, CDR1 is ENHRY and CDR2 is SYGVKD. The CDR3 contains 14 residues. V lost 6 bases and J lost 6; bases outside the gene matches: 7. The CDR3 DNA follows: TGTGCCATCAGCGGACAGGGAAGCGGTCAGCCCCAGCATTTT. It specifies CAISGQGSGQPQHF.

The CDR3 DNA follows: TGTGCCAGCAGTGAATTGGGCAGCAACTATGGCTACACCTTC. Translated: CASSELGSNYGYTF. This sequence joins TRBV25-1 and TRBJ1-2; D is undetermined. V gave up 1 base and J gave up 2 bases, with 8 bases separating them. CDR1 and CDR2 from the germline V gene are MGHDK and SYGVNS. This CDR3 spans 14 amino acids.

The chain links TRBV13 to TRBJ2-3; D is unclear. The V gene's germline CDR1 is PRHDT and CDR2 FYEKMQ (reference sequence). The V gene lost 5 bases and the J gene lost 2 bases, with 5 bases spanning the gap. The CDR3 consists of 12 residues. CDR3 protein: CASSRHTDTQYF. CDR3 in DNA: TGTGCCAGCAGCCGACACACAGATACGCAGTATTTT.

J is TRBJ1-4 and V is TRBV7-9; weak D call: TRBD1 (5 bases). The ends were cut back, 7 bases at V and 2 bases at J, with 11 bases in the middle. This CDR3 has 14 residues. The germline V gene has CDR1 SEHNR and CDR2 FQNEAQ (reference sequence). The CDR3 here is CASNAGYTNEKLFF. The CDR3 DNA follows: TGTGCCAGCAACGCAGGGTACACTAATGAAAAACTGTTTTTT.

The V call is TRBV13, the J call TRBJ1-2; D call uncertain. V lost 0 bases to trimming and J lost 0 bases, with 5 bases between them. Per germline, CDR1 PRHDT and CDR2 FYEKMQ (reference sequence). The CDR3 spans 14 residues. CDR3 sequence reads: CASSLGDPNYGYTF. The CDR3 nucleotides read TGTGCCAGCAGCTTAGGCGACCCTAACTATGGCTACACCTTC. Variable domain in full (rest from reference TRBV13 and TRBJ1-2): AAGVIQSPRHLIKEKRETATLKCYPIPRHDTVYWYQQGPGQDPQFLISFYEKMQSDKGSIPDRFSAQQFSDYHSELNMSSLELGDSALYFCASSLGDPNYGYTFGSGTRLTVV.

The V call is TRBV7-2, the J call TRBJ1-4; D uncertain. The germline CDR1 and CDR2 sequences are SGHTA and FQGNSA. V was clipped by 5 bases and J by 8 bases, with 6 bases between them. This CDR3 has 11 residues. As DNA, the CDR3 is TGTGCCAGCAGCCCCCGCGAAAAACTGTTTTTT. It yields the protein CASSPREKLFF. Together with reference TRBV7-2 and TRBJ1-4, the CDR3 gives the full variable domain: GAGVSQSPSNKVTEKGKDVELRCDPISGHTALYWYRQSLGQGLEFLIYFQGNSAPDKSGLPSDRFSAERTGGSVSTLTIQRTQQEDSAVYLCASSPREKLFFGSGTQLSVL.

The V and J genes are TRBV7-2 and TRBJ2-1, with 8 bases matching TRBD2. Germline CDR1 SGHTA, CDR2 FQGNSA. V dropped 3 bases and J dropped 10; count of bases not matched to a gene: 2. This CDR3 is built from 12 residues. The CDR3 region has the DNA TGTGCCAGCAGCTTGCGGGGGGTGGAGCAGTTCTTC. Amino acid sequence: CASSLRGVEQFF.

The V gene is TRBV5-1, the J gene TRBJ2-1, with TRBD1 identical over 7 bases. Looked up from germline, CDR1 is SGHRS and CDR2 is YFSETQ. This CDR3 contains 15 residues. The V gene end was trimmed by 1 base and the J gene end by 0 bases; junction bases not matched to a gene: 1. The CDR3 sequence: CASSLPGGSYNEQFF. The CDR3 bases are TGCGCCAGCAGCTTGCCAGGGGGCTCCTACAATGAGCAGTTCTTC.

In its sample, this clone was seen once. The chain is built from TRBV5-1 and TRBJ2-1, with D tentatively TRBD1 (5 bases). CDR3 length: 16 amino acids. V was clipped by 3 bases and J by 4 bases, with 17 bases between them. The germline CDR1 and CDR2 sequences are SGHRS and YFSETQ. The CDR3 DNA is TGCGCCAGCAGCTCACTTCAAGGACACCTATACAATGAGCAGTTCTTC. The encoded protein is CASSSLQGHLYNEQFF.

This clone is medium-sized within its sample. The chain recombines TRBV9 with TRBJ1-5, with D hard to call. The CDR3 is 12 residues long. The V end lost 0 bases, the J end lost 6 bases, and 4 bases lay between the germline ends. Germline CDR1 reads SGDLS; CDR2 reads YYNGEE. In DNA form, the CDR3 reads TGTGCCAGCAGCGTAGGGCGTCAGCCCCAGCATTTT. Translated, it gives CASSVGRQPQHF.